The 23 T cell receptor beta chains given below trace back to one sample, sequenced in a study of post-analysis software for immune sequencing data. Study-wide findings and caveats: Comparison of patients with controls showed a handful of TRBV segments more frequent in patients, TRBV5-6, TRBV5-1 and TRBV20-1 among them.

Included in the TCR beta cDNA libraries were unique molecular identifiers. TCRdb independently ran MiXCR on the PCR reads; one entry per CDR3 protein. The repertoire has approximately 460,000 distinct CDR3 sequences, around 40% of them found once; the top ten carry 12%. These receptors are not linked to any known antigen. The sequencing sample was made of blood. Every receptor here comes from a girl aged 5-17 years with multiple sclerosis.

This clonotype was detected only a few times. The chain combines TRBV7-9 with TRBJ2-3; D is possibly TRBD1 (6 bases). This CDR3 spans 14 amino acids. From germline, CDR1 is SEHNR and CDR2 FQNEAQ (reference sequence). V lost 2 bases and J 5 bases, leaving 11 bases between the germline ends. CDR3 nucleotide sequence: TGTGCCAGCAGCTTACCCGAAGGGGGAGATACGCAGTATTTT. This codes for CASSLPEGGDTQYF.

This clonotype was seen more than once but under ten times. The V and J genes are TRBV6-5 and TRBJ2-3; a possible D gene is TRBD1 (5 bases). CDR1 is MNHEY, CDR2 SVGAGI, per germline. With 8 bases removed from V and 12 bases from J, the gap between germline ends came to 21 bases. The CDR3 loop spans 13 amino acids. The chain's CDR3 is CASADSGVLRQYF. The CDR3 nucleotides read TGTGCCAGCGCCGACAGTGGGGTATTGCGTCAGTATTTT.

In this sample, this clonotype turned up a few times. The gene calls are TRBV20-1 and TRBJ1-2, with a possible D match to TRBD1 (5 bases). Germline V gene data show CDR1 as DFQATT and CDR2 as SNEGSKA (reference sequence). Trimming removed 5 bases at V and 4 bases at J, with 14 bases between. The CDR3 sequence is 13 residues long. This CDR3 is CSASGGGLYGYTF. CDR3 in DNA: TGCAGTGCTTCCGGGGGAGGACTCTATGGCTACACCTTC.

A few counts support this clonotype. V and J are TRBV20-1 and TRBJ2-1, with 10 nucleotides matching TRBD2. Germline values: CDR1 DFQATT, CDR2 SNEGSKA (reference sequence). The CDR3 consists of 14 residues. The trim removed 3 bases at V and 4 bases at J, leaving 3 bases unmatched. The CDR3 DNA follows: TGCAGTGCTAGTAGCGGGAGGTCGTACAATGAGCAGTTCTTC. The encoded protein is CSASSGRSYNEQFF.

This clonotype has a count of ten or more. The chain couples TRBV12-3 or TRBV12-4 to TRBJ2-5; D might be TRBD1 (5 bases). This CDR3 region has 14 residues. The V end was cut by 1 base, the J end by 2 bases, with 8 bases between. DNA for the CDR3: TGTGCCAGCAGTTTAGGCCAGGGTCAAGAGACCCAGTACTTC. Its protein product is CASSLGQGQETQYF.

The chain combines TRBV24-1 with TRBJ2-7; D is unresolved. Germline CDR1 reads KGHDR; CDR2 reads SFDVKD. The CDR3 consists of 13 residues. Trimming shortened V by 4 bases and J by 3 bases, and 9 bases separated the two germline ends. The CDR3 bases are TGTGCCACCAGTGAACGCAACGACTACGAGCAGTACTTC. Its protein is CATSERNDYEQYF.

This chain links TRBV18 with TRBJ1-1; 9 positions match TRBD1. The V gene's germline CDR1 is KGHSH and CDR2 LQKENI. This CDR3 is built from 16 residues. Trimming took 3 bases from V and 1 from J; bases not matched to a gene: 6. The CDR3 here is CASSPRATGGNTEAFF. The CDR3, as DNA: TGTGCCAGCTCACCCCGGGCGACAGGGGGGAACACTGAAGCTTTCTTT.

The chain uses TRBV7-3 and TRBJ2-1; TRBD2 aligns across 10 bases. CDR3 length: 19 amino acids. Germline CDR1 and CDR2: SGHTA and FQGTGA. The junction had 19 bases not matched to a gene; V was cut back by 2 bases and J by 9 bases. CDR3 residues: CASSLESPGLAPNASEQFF. The CDR3 DNA sequence: TGTGCCAGCAGCTTAGAGAGTCCGGGACTAGCGCCGAATGCCAGTGAGCAGTTCTTC.

This clonotype was seen more than once but under ten times. This chain uses TRBV3-1 with TRBJ2-7; TRBD2 matches at 10 bases. CDR3 length: 14 residues. Germline-derived CDR1 and CDR2 are LGHDT and YNNKEL (reference sequence). V gave up 5 bases and J gave up 7 bases; unmatched junction bases: 8. DNA for the CDR3: TGTGCCAGCAGCAAGCGGGAGGGAAGGAATGAGCAGTACTTC. Residues: CASSKREGRNEQYF.

The chain employs TRBV28 and TRBJ2-1, with D maybe TRBD1 (5 bases). CDR3 size: 15 residues. V was cut by 6 bases and J by 1 base, with 13 bases left in between. Germline V CDR1 and CDR2: MDHEN, SYDVKM. The chain's CDR3 is CASSVRQTSYNEQFF. CDR3 coding DNA: TGTGCCAGCAGCGTTCGACAGACGTCCTACAATGAGCAGTTCTTC.

The chain carries TRBV6-2 or TRBV6-3 and TRBJ2-7; 7 bases are a match to TRBD1. The germline V gene has CDR1 MNHEY and CDR2 SVGEGT. Trimming removed 7 bases from V and 6 bases from J; junction bases left unmatched: 6. The CDR3 is made up of 12 amino acids. CDR3 in DNA: TGTGCCAGCACCCCGACAGGGACCGAGCAGTACTTC. This gives the protein CASTPTGTEQYF.

The V gene is TRBV20-1, the J gene TRBJ2-7, with 8 positions matching TRBD2. Matching the DNA end better, TRBJ2-5 makes the J call doubtful. CDR3 length: 14 residues. The germline V gene encodes CDR1 DFQATT and CDR2 SNEGSKA (reference sequence). The CDR3 DNA reads as TGCAGTGCTAGAGTCTCGGGCGGGAGGGAGACCCAGTACTTC. It codes for CSARVSGGRETQYF.

Notes on this clonotype: A read error may produce the germline difference seen at one junction end. The rearrangement uses TRBV7-2 and TRBJ2-5; the D gene is possibly TRBD2 (6 bases). The germline CDR1 and CDR2 sequences are SGHTA and FQGNSA. The CDR3 totals 13 residues. The chain's CDR3 is CAVSGGAGRTQYF. Written as DNA, the CDR3 is TGCGCCGTTTCGGGCGGGGCCGGGAGGACCCAGTACTTC. The entire variable domain, with the rest obtained from reference TRBV7-2 and TRBJ2-5, is as follows: GAGVSQSPSNKVTEKGKDVELRCDPISGHTALYWYRQSLGQGLEFLIYFQGNSAPDKSGLPSDRFSAERTGGSVSTLTIQRTQQEDSAVYLCAVSGGAGRTQYFGPGTRLLVL.

V usage is TRBV5-1 and J usage is TRBJ2-1; D is uncertain. This CDR3 is 16 amino acids long. Trimming removed 1 base from V and 0 bases from J, with 11 bases in between. Germline values: CDR1 SGHRS, CDR2 YFSETQ. The CDR3 region has the DNA TGCGCCAGCAGCTTGTCGCCTGCATTCTCCTACAATGAGCAGTTCTTC. This sequence encodes CASSLSPAFSYNEQFF.

A word on this clonotype: This could be a read error, since a much larger clone is one nucleotide away. J is TRBJ2-5 and V is TRBV6-1, with TRBD2 as a possible D gene (6 bases). Germline V gives CDR1 MNHNS, CDR2 SASEGT. Trimming shortened V by 4 bases and J by 11 bases, and 32 bases separated the two germline ends. The CDR3 totals 18 residues. The CDR3 nucleotides read TGTGCCAGCAGTGCCACTTCCTTATGGGGGGAGGTAAAGAATGAGCAGTACTTC. It encodes CASSATSLWGEVKNEQYF.

The chain uses TRBV6-9 and TRBJ2-5, with 7 bases matching TRBD2. The tail of the sequence fits TRBJ2-7 better, so the J call may be wrong. Germline values: CDR1 MNHGY, CDR2 SVAAGI. The CDR3 runs 15 residues. The CDR3 loop reads CASSPREDRSYEQYF. CDR3 DNA sequence: TGTGCCAGCAGTCCCCGGGAGGACCGATCTTACGAGCAGTACTTC.

This clonotype was recorded a few times. This chain links TRBV12-3 or TRBV12-4 with TRBJ1-4; TRBD1 agrees at 8 bases. V lost 5 bases, J lost 14 bases, and 4 bases stayed unmatched. CDR3 length equals 11 residues. As DNA, the CDR3 is TGTGCCAGCAGTCCCGGACAGGGTCTGTTTTTT. It yields the protein CASSPGQGLFF.

The chain has TRBV29-1 and TRBJ1-1; 8 bases align to TRBD1. Germline CDR1 SQVTM, CDR2 ANQGSEA. The CDR3 is 14 residues long. The J segment lost 3 bases and the V segment lost 6 bases, leaving 9 bases of the junction unmatched. CDR3: CSVDNWTGYTEAFF. DNA of the CDR3: TGCAGCGTAGACAACTGGACAGGGTACACTGAAGCTTTCTTT.

The rearrangement uses TRBV4-3 and TRBJ1-2; 8 positions agree with TRBD1. The V gene's germline CDR1 is LGHNA and CDR2 YSLEER. The CDR3 runs to 14 residues. The V segment lost 5 bases and the J segment 8 bases; nucleotides outside the gene matches: 10. CDR3 amino acids: CASSYGDRREGYTF. As DNA, the CDR3 is TGCGCCAGCAGCTATGGGGACAGGAGAGAAGGCTACACCTTC.

Here the CDR3 DNA reads TGCGCCAGCAGCCAAGATTTACCCGGCTATGGCTACACCTTC. It translates to CASSQDLPGYGYTF. The rearrangement uses TRBV4-1 and TRBJ1-2; D remains unclear. The CDR3 runs to 14 residues. V was cut by 0 bases and J by 4 bases, with 9 bases left in between. Germline lookup yields CDR1 MGHRA and CDR2 YSYEKL.

The chain has TRBV29-1 and TRBJ1-2, with 7 positions matching TRBD1. V was pared by 2 bases and J by 8 bases, with 5 bases of the junction left unmatched. Germline V gives CDR1 SQVTM, CDR2 ANQGSEA. This CDR3 is 12 amino acids long. The CDR3 loop reads CSVEKGARGYTF. For the CDR3, the DNA is TGCAGCGTTGAAAAGGGGGCAAGGGGCTACACCTTC. Variable domain in full (rest from reference TRBV29-1 and TRBJ1-2): SAVISQKPSRDICQRGTSLTIQCQVDSQVTMMFWYRQQPGQSLTLIATANQGSEATYESGFVIDKFPISRPNLTFSTLTVSNMSPEDSSIYLCSVEKGARGYTFGSGTRLTVV.

The sample holds a few counts of this clonotype. This chain links TRBV20-1 with TRBJ2-5; TRBD1 might be the D (6 bases). The CDR3 is 12 amino acids. With 5 bases removed from V and 4 bases from J, the gap between germline ends came to 11 bases. Germline assignment: CDR1 DFQATT and CDR2 SNEGSKA (reference sequence). The CDR3 protein is CSAPRGRETQYF. The DNA for the CDR3 is TGCAGTGCTCCCAGGGGTCGAGAGACCCAGTACTTC.

This clonotype has more than one count but fewer than ten. The chain joins TRBV9 to TRBJ1-2; 7 bases are a match to TRBD1. This CDR3 has 14 amino acids. Unmatched junction bases numbered 8, after V lost 5 bases and J lost 4 bases. Germline V gene lookup returns CDR1 SGDLS and CDR2 YYNGEE. CDR3: CASSKGGESYGYTF. The CDR3 region has the DNA TGTGCCAGCAGTAAAGGGGGCGAAAGCTATGGCTACACCTTC.